This section outlines one T cell receptor (beta chain) sequence together with its context. The antigen is unknown. Construction of TCR beta libraries was performed using quantitative 5'-RACE with molecular barcodes. One entry per CDR3 protein results from TCRdb running MiXCR on the 5' RACE reads. The table lists a few hundred thousand distinct CDR3 sequences, around 24% of them singletons. Germline CDR1 and CDR2: DFQATT and SNEGSKA (reference sequence). The CDR3 totals 14 residues. V gave up 6 bases and J gave up 7 bases, with 19 bases separating them. The entry originates in a study of CD8 T cells in ankylosing spondylitis. Study-wide findings and caveats: Reports of some motif variants in reactive arthritis synovial fluid and blood predate this one. Relatively rare in peripheral blood, disease-linked clones were also CD8+. Characteristic, it appeared, of ankylosing spondylitis blood was a TCR beta motif of several highly homologous variants.

Specimen: blood, either unsorted or a sorted T cell fraction (not recorded which). The sequence was obtained from a male donor with ankylosing spondylitis. The V and J genes are TRBV20-1 and TRBJ2-1; no clear D gene. In DNA, the CDR3 is TGCAGTGCCGCGGCACGGAGCCTCGGGAATGAGCAGTTCTTC. Protein product: CSAAARSLGNEQFF.